The clone carrying this T cell receptor (beta chain) came up once. The V gene end was trimmed by 4 bases and the J gene end by 6 bases; junction bases not matched to a gene: 3. The CDR3 is made up of 12 amino acids. Germline V gene sequence: CDR1 GTSNPN, CDR2 SVGIG (reference sequence). As originally analysed: By means of reference gene primer amplification, nucleated cell counts were estimated. Some clones are missing from TCRdb's copy, which holds only in-frame ones; the method was immunoSEQ multiplex PCR. V and J calls and clone size are as listed in that table; D and trimming were resolved from the DNA. The sample contains about 94,000 clones, roughly 80% of which appear only once. The sample comes from a study of blood T cell repertoires in COVID-19. Overall study: Researchers got acute and convalescent COVID-19 samples from the United States, Italy and Spain.

The chain employs TRBV30 and TRBJ2-1, with 7 nucleotides matching TRBD2. Sequenced sample: peripheral blood. The clonotype was recovered from a man aged 55 to 70 with acute or convalescent COVID-19. CDR3 residues: CAWNTGGNEQFF. CDR3 in DNA: TGTGCCTGGAACACGGGAGGCAATGAGCAGTTCTTC.